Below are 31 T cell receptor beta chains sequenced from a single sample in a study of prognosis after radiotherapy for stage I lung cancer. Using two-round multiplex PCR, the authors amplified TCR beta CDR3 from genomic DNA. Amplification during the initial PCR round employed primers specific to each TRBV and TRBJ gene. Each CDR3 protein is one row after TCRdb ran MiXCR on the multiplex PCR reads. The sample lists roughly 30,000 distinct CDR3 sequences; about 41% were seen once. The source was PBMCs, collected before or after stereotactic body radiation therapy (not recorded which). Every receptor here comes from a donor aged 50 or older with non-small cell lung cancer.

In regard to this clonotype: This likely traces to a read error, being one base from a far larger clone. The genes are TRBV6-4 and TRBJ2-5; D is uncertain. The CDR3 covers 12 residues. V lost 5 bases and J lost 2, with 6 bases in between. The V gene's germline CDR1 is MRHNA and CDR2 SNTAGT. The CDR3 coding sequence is TGTGCCAGCAGTTTTTGGCAAGAGACCCAGTACTTC. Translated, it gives CASSFWQETQYF.

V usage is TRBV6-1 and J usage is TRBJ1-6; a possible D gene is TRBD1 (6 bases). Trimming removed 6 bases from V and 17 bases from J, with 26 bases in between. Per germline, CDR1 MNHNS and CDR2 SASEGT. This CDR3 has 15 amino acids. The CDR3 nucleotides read TGTGCCAGCAGCGCGGGACATTTGAGGGACTGGGGCATCCACTTT. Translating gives CASSAGHLRDWGIHF.

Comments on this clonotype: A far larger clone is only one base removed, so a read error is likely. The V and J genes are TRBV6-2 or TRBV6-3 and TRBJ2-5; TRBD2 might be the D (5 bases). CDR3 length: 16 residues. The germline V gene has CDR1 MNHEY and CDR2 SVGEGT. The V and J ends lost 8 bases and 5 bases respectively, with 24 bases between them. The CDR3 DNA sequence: TGTGCCAGCGCCCTTTCCCCGGTACTAGGCGGGGAGACCCAGTACTTC. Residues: CASALSPVLGGETQYF.

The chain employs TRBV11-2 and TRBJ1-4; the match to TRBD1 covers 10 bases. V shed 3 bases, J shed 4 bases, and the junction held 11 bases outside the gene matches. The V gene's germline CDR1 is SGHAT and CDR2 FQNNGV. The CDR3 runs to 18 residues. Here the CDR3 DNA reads TGTGCCAGCAGCTTTGAGACAGGGGGCGTCGGCGGTAATGAAAAACTGTTTTTT. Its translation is CASSFETGGVGGNEKLFF. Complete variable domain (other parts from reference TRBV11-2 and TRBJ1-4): EAGVAQSPRYKIIEKRQSVAFWCNPISGHATLYWYQQILGQGPKLLIQFQNNGVVDDSQLPKDRFSAERLKGVDSTLKIQPAKLEDSAVYLCASSFETGGVGGNEKLFFGSGTQLSVL.

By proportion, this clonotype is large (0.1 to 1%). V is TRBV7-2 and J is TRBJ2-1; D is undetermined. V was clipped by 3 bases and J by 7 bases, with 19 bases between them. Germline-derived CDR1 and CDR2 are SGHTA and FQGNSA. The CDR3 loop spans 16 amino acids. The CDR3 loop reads CASSLSSTERGNEQFF. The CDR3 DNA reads TGTGCCAGCAGCTTGAGCTCCACCGAACGTGGGAATGAGCAGTTCTTC.

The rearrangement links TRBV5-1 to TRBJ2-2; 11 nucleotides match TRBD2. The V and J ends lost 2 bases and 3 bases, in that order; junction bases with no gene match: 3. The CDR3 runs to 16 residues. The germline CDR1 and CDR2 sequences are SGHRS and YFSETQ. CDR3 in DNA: TGCGCCAGCAGCTTTAGCGGGAGGGCCGACACCGGGGAGCTGTTTTTT. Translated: CASSFSGRADTGELFF.

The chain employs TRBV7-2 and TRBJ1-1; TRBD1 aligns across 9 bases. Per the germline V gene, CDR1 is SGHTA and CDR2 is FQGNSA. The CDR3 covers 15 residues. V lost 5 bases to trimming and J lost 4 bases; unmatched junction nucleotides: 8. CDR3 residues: CASSASVTGGTEAFF. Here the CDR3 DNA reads TGTGCCAGCAGCGCCTCCGTGACAGGGGGCACTGAAGCTTTCTTT.

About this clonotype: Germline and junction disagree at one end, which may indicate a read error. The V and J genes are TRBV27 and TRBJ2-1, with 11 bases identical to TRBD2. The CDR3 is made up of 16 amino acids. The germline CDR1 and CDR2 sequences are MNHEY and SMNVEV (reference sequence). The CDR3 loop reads CANSLAGGGSYNEQFF. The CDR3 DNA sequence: TGTGCCAACAGTTTAGCGGGGGGGGGTTCATACAATGAGCAGTTCTTC.

CDR3 in amino acids: CASSLEGQAQYF. The CDR3 DNA reads TGCGCCAGCAGCTTGGAGGGACAGGCGCAGTATTTT. The rearrangement uses TRBV5-1 and TRBJ2-3; 8 bases match TRBD1. The CDR3 consists of 12 residues. The ends lost 0 bases at V and 10 bases at J; junction bases unmatched: 1. Germline loops: CDR1 SGHRS, CDR2 YFSETQ.

In nucleotides, the CDR3 is TGTGCCAGCAGTTCCTGGGGAGGGGCGATGGCTGAAGCTTTCTTT. Amino acid sequence: CASSSWGGAMAEAFF. The chain is built from TRBV12-3 or TRBV12-4 and TRBJ1-1, with D tentatively TRBD1 (5 bases). Trimming took 4 bases from V and 6 from J, leaving 18 bases between them. The CDR3 extends over 15 amino acids.

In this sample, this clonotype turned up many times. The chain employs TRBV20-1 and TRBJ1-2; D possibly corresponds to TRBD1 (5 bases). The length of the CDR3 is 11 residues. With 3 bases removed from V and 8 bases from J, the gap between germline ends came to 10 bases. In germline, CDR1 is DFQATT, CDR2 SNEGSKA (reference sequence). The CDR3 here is CSARKGEGYTF. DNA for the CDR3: TGCAGTGCTAGGAAAGGGGAGGGCTACACCTTC.

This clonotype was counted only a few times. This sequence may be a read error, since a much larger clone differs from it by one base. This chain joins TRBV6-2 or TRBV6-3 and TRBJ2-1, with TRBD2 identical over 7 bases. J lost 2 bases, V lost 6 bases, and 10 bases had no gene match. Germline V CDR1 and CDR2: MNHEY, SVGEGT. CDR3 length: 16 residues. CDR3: CASRGGCGGAYNEQFF. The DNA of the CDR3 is TGTGCCAGCAGGGGGGGGTGTGGGGGAGCCTACAATGAGCAGTTCTTC.

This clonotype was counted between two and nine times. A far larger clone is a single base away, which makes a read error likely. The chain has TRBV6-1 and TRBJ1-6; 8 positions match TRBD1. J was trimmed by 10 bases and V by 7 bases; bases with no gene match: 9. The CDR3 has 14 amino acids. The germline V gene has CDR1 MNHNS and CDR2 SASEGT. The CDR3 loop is CASISDRGLSPLHF. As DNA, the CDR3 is TGTGCCAGCATTTCAGACAGGGGATTATCACCCCTCCACTTT.

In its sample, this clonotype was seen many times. The CDR3 nucleotides are TGTGCCAGCAGTTCCGGACAGGGGTCAGGGTCACCCCTCCACTTT. Residues: CASSSGQGSGSPLHF. The chain employs TRBV28 and TRBJ1-6; TRBD1 matches 9 bases. The CDR3 has 15 amino acids. Trimming cost V 4 bases and J 10 bases; bases outside gene matches: 8. CDR1 is MDHEN, CDR2 SYDVKM, per germline.

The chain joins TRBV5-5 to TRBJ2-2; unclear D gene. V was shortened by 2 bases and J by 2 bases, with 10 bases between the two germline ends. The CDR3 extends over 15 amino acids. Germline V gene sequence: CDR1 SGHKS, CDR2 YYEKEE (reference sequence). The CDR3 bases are TGTGCCAGCAGCTTACTGACGTCTAACACCGGGGAGCTGTTTTTT. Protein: CASSLLTSNTGELFF.

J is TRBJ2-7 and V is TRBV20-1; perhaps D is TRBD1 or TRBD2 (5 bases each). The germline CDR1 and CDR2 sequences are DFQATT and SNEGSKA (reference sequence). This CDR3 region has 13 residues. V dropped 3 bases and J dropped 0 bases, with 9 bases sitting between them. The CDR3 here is CSARGDNSYEQYF. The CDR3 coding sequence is TGCAGTGCTAGGGGGGATAACTCCTACGAGCAGTACTTC.

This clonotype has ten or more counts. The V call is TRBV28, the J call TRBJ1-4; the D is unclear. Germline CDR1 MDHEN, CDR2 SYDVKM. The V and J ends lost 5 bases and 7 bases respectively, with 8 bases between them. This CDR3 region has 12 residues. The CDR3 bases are TGTGCCAGCAGTGACCAAACTGAAAAACTGTTTTTT. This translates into CASSDQTEKLFF. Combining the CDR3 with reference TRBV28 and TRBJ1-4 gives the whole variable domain DVKVTQSSRYLVKRTGEKVFLECVQDMDHENMFWYRQDPGLGLRLIYFSYDVKMKEKGDIPEGYSVSREKKERFSLILESASTNQTSMYLCASSDQTEKLFFGSGTQLSVL.

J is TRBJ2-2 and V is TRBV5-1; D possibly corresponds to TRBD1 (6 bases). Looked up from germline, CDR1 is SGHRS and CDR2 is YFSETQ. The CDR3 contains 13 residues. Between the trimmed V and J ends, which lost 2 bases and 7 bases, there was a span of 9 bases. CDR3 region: CASSFRDNGELFF. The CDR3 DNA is TGCGCCAGCAGCTTCCGGGACAACGGGGAGCTGTTTTTT.

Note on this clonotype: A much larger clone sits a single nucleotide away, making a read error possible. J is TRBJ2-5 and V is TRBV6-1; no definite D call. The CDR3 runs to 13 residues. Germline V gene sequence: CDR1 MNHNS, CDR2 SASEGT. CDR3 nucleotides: TGTGCCAGCAGTGGGAACACTGAAGAGAACCAGTACTTC. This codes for CASSGNTEENQYF.

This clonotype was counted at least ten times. The CDR3 is CASSYSGVPGYTF. The CDR3 DNA sequence: TGTGCCAGCAGTTACTCCGGAGTACCCGGCTACACCTTC. The rearrangement links TRBV6-2 or TRBV6-3 to TRBJ1-2; D call uncertain. The CDR3 has 13 residues. Germline CDR1 MNHEY, CDR2 SVGEGT. V lost 0 bases, J lost 8 bases, and 10 bases lay in between.

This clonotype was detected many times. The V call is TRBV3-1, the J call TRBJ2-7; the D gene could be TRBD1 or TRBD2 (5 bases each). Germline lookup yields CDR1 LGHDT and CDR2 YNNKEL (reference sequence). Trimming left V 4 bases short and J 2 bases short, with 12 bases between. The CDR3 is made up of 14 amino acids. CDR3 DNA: TGTGCCAGCAGCCGAGGGACCGCGACCTACGAGCAGTACTTC. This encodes CASSRGTATYEQYF.

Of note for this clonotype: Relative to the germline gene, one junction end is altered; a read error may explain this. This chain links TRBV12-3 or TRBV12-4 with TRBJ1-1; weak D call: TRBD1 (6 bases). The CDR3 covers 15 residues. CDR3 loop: CASSSPGQMNTEVFF. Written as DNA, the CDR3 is TGTGCCAGCAGCTCCCCGGGACAAATGAACACTGAAGTTTTCTTT.

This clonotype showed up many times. The CDR3 region has the DNA TGTGCCAGCAGCTTAGAGTTGGTGGGACTAGCGGGAGTCTCCGGGGAGCTGTTTTTT. Residues: CASSLELVGLAGVSGELFF. J is TRBJ2-2 and V is TRBV7-8, with 14 bases that match TRBD2. Germline CDR1 SGHVS, CDR2 FQNEAQ. The CDR3 consists of 19 residues. The V and J ends lost 1 base and 6 bases, in that order; junction bases with no gene match: 10.

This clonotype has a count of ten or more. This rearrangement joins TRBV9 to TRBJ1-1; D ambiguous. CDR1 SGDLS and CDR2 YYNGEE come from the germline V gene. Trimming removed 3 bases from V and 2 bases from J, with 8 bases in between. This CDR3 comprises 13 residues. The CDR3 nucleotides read TGTGCCAGCAGCGAGTCCGGAAACACTGAAGCTTTCTTT. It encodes CASSESGNTEAFF.

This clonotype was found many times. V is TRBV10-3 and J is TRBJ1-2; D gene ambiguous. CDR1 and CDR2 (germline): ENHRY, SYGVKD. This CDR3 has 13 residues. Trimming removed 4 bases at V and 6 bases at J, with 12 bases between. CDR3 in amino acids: CAISVGKQHGYTF. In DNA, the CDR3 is TGTGCCATCAGTGTGGGAAAGCAGCATGGCTACACCTTC.

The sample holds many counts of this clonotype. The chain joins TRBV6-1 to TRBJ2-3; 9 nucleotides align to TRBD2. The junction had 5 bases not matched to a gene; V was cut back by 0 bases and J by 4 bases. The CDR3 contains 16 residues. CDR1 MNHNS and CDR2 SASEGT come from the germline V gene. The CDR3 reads CASSEAGSGGADTQYF. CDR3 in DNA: TGTGCCAGCAGTGAAGCTGGTAGCGGGGGTGCAGATACGCAGTATTTT.

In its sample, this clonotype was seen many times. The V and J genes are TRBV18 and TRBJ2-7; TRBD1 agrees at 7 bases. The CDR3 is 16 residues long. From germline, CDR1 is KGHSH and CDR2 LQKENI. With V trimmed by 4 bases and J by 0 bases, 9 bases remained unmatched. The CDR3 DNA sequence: TGTGCCAGCTCACGCGGAAATTCAGGGGGCTCCTACGAGCAGTACTTC. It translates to CASSRGNSGGSYEQYF.

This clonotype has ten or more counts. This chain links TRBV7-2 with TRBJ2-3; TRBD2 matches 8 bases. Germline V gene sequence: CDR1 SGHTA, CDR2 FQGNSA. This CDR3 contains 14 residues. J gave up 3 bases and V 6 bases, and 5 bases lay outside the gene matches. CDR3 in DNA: TGTGCCAGCAGTCCGGGAGGGGGGACAGATACGCAGTATTTT. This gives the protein CASSPGGGTDTQYF.

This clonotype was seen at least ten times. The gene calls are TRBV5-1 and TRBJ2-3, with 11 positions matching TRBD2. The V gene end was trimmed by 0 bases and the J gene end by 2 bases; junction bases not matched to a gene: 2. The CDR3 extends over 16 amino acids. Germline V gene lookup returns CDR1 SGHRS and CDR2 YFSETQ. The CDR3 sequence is CASSLGLAGTTDTQYF. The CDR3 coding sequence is TGCGCCAGCAGCTTGGGACTAGCGGGAACCACAGATACGCAGTATTTT.

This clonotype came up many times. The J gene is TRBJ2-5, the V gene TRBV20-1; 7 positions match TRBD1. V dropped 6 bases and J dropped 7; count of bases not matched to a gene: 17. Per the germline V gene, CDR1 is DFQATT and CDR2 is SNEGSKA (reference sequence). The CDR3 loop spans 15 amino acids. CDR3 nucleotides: TGCAGTGCCCAAGAAAGGACAGGACTCGAGTCGACCCAGTACTTC. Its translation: CSAQERTGLESTQYF.

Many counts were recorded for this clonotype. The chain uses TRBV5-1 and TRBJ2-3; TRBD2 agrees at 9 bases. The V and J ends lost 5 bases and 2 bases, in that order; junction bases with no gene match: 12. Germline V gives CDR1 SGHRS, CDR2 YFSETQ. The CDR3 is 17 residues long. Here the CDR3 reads CASSFSTSGYATDTQYF. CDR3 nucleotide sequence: TGCGCCAGCAGTTTTTCGACTAGCGGATATGCCACAGATACGCAGTATTTT.